Below, 15 T cell receptor beta chains from the same sample are listed, as sequenced in a study of cytomegalovirus exposure and HLA in healthy donors (dated by TCRdb to 2016 to 2017). Libraries were built with the immunoSEQ multiplex PCR assay. The multiplex PCR relied on a mix of 60 forward primers for TCR Vbeta segments and 13 reverse primers for TCR Jbeta segments. TCRdb carries this immuneACCESS record with in-frame sequences only. Its versions omit some clonotypes, under half of them owing to an unresolved V gene in the studies checked, with the rest unexplained. The sample yields about 190,000 clones; approximately 79% were counted once. The ten largest clones capture roughly 1.6% of the sample. What was sequenced was PBMCs. The source of these receptors is a woman aged 18-29 years in good health and CMV-seronegative.

The genes are TRBV5-6 and TRBJ2-3; D is unresolved. CDR3 length: 15 amino acids. Germline V gene lookup returns CDR1 SGHDT and CDR2 YYEEEE. Trimming left V 4 bases short and J 4 bases short, with 16 bases between. The CDR3 sequence is CASSREASKPDTQYF. CDR3 sequence (DNA): TGTGCCAGCAGCCGCGAGGCTAGTAAGCCAGATACGCAGTATTTT.

The chain links TRBV6-5 to TRBJ1-2; the match to TRBD1 covers 7 bases. From germline, CDR1 is MNHEY and CDR2 SVGAGI. J gave up 4 bases and V 2 bases, and 10 bases lay outside the gene matches. The CDR3 loop spans 16 amino acids. The DNA of the CDR3 is TGTGCCAGCAGTTACCTAATCGAGACAGGGCGCTATGGCTACACCTTC. Its translation: CASSYLIETGRYGYTF.

This clone has a handful of counts. J is TRBJ1-5 and V is TRBV6-1; no clear D. From germline, CDR1 is MNHNS and CDR2 SASEGT. There are 12 residues in the CDR3. Trimming left V 3 bases short and J 10 bases short, with 10 bases between. CDR3 amino acids: CASSDEALPQHF. CDR3 in DNA: TGTGCCAGCAGTGATGAGGCATTACCCCAGCATTTT.

This CDR3 reads CASSQEGTGHQPQHF. The CDR3 region has the DNA TGCGCCAGCAGCCAAGAGGGGACAGGGCATCAGCCCCAGCATTTT. V and J are TRBV4-1 and TRBJ1-5; 9 bases are a match to TRBD1. The CDR3 is made up of 15 amino acids. Germline V gene lookup returns CDR1 MGHRA and CDR2 YSYEKL. V shed 0 bases, J shed 5 bases, and the junction held 2 bases outside the gene matches.

The V gene is TRBV7-8, the J gene TRBJ2-5; 7 bases agree with TRBD2. The CDR3 is 14 amino acids. V was clipped by 5 bases and J by 5 bases; unmatched bases: 8. The germline V gene has CDR1 SGHVS and CDR2 FQNEAQ. CDR3 loop: CASSATSRGETQYF. In DNA, the CDR3 is TGTGCCAGCAGCGCGACTAGCAGAGGGGAGACCCAGTACTTC.

V is TRBV6-6 and J is TRBJ2-1; 8 bases agree with TRBD2. CDR1 and CDR2 from the germline V gene are MNHNY and SVGAGI (reference sequence). Trimming cost V 6 bases and J 9 bases; bases outside gene matches: 13. This CDR3 has 15 residues. The CDR3 bases are TGTGCCAGCAGCTCCCCCTCCGGGGGGGGGCTTGAGCAGTTCTTC. Translating it yields CASSSPSGGGLEQFF.

The genes are TRBV30 and TRBJ1-6; 9 bases fit TRBD1. Germline V gene lookup returns CDR1 GTSNPN and CDR2 SVGIG (reference sequence). Trimming at V came to 3 bases and at J to 7 bases, leaving 4 bases not matched to a gene. This CDR3 has 14 amino acids. This CDR3 is CAWSRDRVNSPLHF. CDR3 in DNA: TGTGCCTGGAGCCGGGACAGGGTGAATTCACCCCTCCACTTT.

The chain has TRBV4-2 and TRBJ1-2, with 7 bases matching TRBD1. The CDR3 runs 15 residues. With V trimmed by 1 base and J by 3 bases, 5 bases remained unmatched. Germline V gene lookup returns CDR1 LGHNA and CDR2 YNFKEQ. The CDR3 DNA reads as TGTGCCAGCAGCCAAGGAGAGACAGGGTACTATGGCTACACCTTC. This sequence encodes CASSQGETGYYGYTF.

This clone was picked up a small number of times. The chain has TRBV21-1 and TRBJ1-5; the table's TRBD1 call for D was not verified on the DNA. TRBV21-1 represents a pseudogene. There are 19 residues in the CDR3. As DNA, the CDR3 is TGTGCCAGCAGCAAAGTGGTGGGACAGGGGGTTTTAGCAAATCAGCCCCAGCATTTT. This sequence encodes CASSKVVGQGVLANQPQHF.

The V call is TRBV6-1, the J call TRBJ2-3; D not certain. The CDR3 extends over 16 amino acids. Germline assignment: CDR1 MNHNS and CDR2 SASEGT. V was shortened by 2 bases and J by 0 bases, with 12 bases between the two germline ends. CDR3: CASSETSDASTDTQYF. The CDR3 bases are TGTGCCAGCAGTGAAACCAGCGACGCTAGCACAGATACGCAGTATTTT.

The chain joins TRBV7-9 to TRBJ2-7; TRBD1 agrees at 10 bases. CDR3 length: 16 residues. Per germline, CDR1 SEHNR and CDR2 FQNEAQ (reference sequence). After removal of 5 bases from V and 2 bases from J, the junction contained 9 bases not matched to a gene. CDR3 amino acids: CASSPLATGGPYEQYF. The DNA of the CDR3 is TGTGCCAGCAGCCCCTTGGCGACAGGGGGCCCCTACGAGCAGTACTTC.

This chain connects TRBV11-3 to TRBJ2-1; possibly TRBD2 for D (8 bases). The length of the CDR3 is 17 residues. V was trimmed by 5 bases and J by 5 bases, leaving 22 bases between them. The germline V gene has CDR1 SGHNT and CDR2 YENEEA. CDR3 amino acids: CASSPEGAGGQNNEQFF. Written as DNA, the CDR3 is TGTGCCAGCAGCCCCGAGGGGGCGGGAGGACAAAACAATGAGCAGTTCTTC. Looking up the rest from reference TRBV11-3 and TRBJ2-1 gives the full variable domain: EAGVVQSPRYKIIEKKQPVAFWCNPISGHNTLYWYLQNLGQGPELLIRYENEEAVDDSQLPKDRFSAERLKGVDSTLKIQPAELGDSAVYLCASSPEGAGGQNNEQFFGPGTRLTVL.

CDR3: CASSDSGAGNEQFF. As DNA, the CDR3 is TGTGCCAGCAGTGACTCGGGAGCAGGGAATGAGCAGTTCTTC. This rearrangement joins TRBV28 to TRBJ2-1, with D perhaps matching TRBD2 (6 bases). The germline V gene has CDR1 MDHEN and CDR2 SYDVKM. Trimming cost V 5 bases and J 7 bases, with 15 bases left between them. CDR3 length: 14 amino acids. Full variable domain (rest looked up from reference TRBV28 and TRBJ2-1): DVKVTQSSRYLVKRTGEKVFLECVQDMDHENMFWYRQDPGLGLRLIYFSYDVKMKEKGDIPEGYSVSREKKERFSLILESASTNQTSMYLCASSDSGAGNEQFFGPGTRLTVL.

The chain recombines TRBV9 with TRBJ1-1; TRBD1 matches 9 bases. From germline, CDR1 is SGDLS and CDR2 YYNGEE. Trimming at V came to 2 bases and at J to 5 bases, leaving 4 bases not matched to a gene. CDR3 length equals 14 residues. The CDR3 loop is CASSVQTGGTEAFF. CDR3 bases: TGTGCCAGCAGCGTCCAGACAGGGGGGACTGAAGCTTTCTTT.

The CDR3 nucleotides read TGTGCCAGCAGTTCTTCTGGGGCCAACGTCCTGACTTTC. It translates to CASSSSGANVLTF. The chain recombines TRBV6-1 with TRBJ2-6; D unresolved. The germline gives CDR1 MNHNS, CDR2 SASEGT. The CDR3 has 13 amino acids. V gave up 5 bases and J gave up 1 base, with 3 bases separating them.